The rows below give T cell receptor beta chains drawn from one sample of a study of beta chain features in type 1 diabetes. Some clones are missing from TCRdb's copy, which holds only in-frame ones; the method was immunoSEQ multiplex PCR. The repertoire consists of just over 600,000 clones, with less than 20% occurring once and the leading ten covering 0.07% to 0.095%. Sequencing used naive CD4+ T cells from blood. Receptors were obtained from a man between 18 and 29 years old in good health. Each CDR3 is given with its conserved first and last residue.

V	CDR3
TRBV5-4	CASSLWGRTEAFF
TRBV30	CAWSLGAQGSPLHF
TRBV7-2	CASSLSRGNTEAFF
TRBV28	CAYGGLGETQYF
TRBV7-9	CASSLEGSSYEQYF
TRBV4-1	CASRRTGNNNQPQHF
TRBV9	CASSVEAGFYGYTF
TRBV18	CASSQMTGSEQYF
TRBV7-3	CASSSRGASGASTDTQYF
TRBV28	CASSYRGTEAFF
TRBV7-2	CASSLAEGYEQYF
TRBV28	CASSPPRQGWREQYF
TRBV28	CASSSQGPSSYEQYF
TRBV19	CASTAQVQERIQYF
TRBV29-1	CSVEKGQGNHYNEQFF